This T cell receptor (beta chain) stems from a study of blood T cell repertoires in COVID-19. At the level of the study: Sites in the United States, Italy and Spain provided acute and convalescent COVID-19 samples.

Per the study methods: For nucleated cells, counts were estimated from reference gene primer amplification. The repertoire was sequenced with immunoSEQ multiplex PCR; TCRdb's copy has only in-frame clones and lacks some. The V and J calls and clone size come from that table; D and trimming were worked out from the DNA. The table records over 200,000 clones, under 90% of them present only once. This clone was recorded only once. V was trimmed by 8 bases and J by 8 bases, leaving 12 bases between them. The CDR3 has 12 amino acids. The germline CDR1 and CDR2 sequences are SNHLY and FYNNEI. The chain employs TRBV2 and TRBJ1-4; no reliable D call. The source of this sequence is a man between 60 and 75 years old who had recovered from COVID-19. Sequences were obtained from peripheral blood. The CDR3 region is CASGGGGEKLFF. Written as DNA, the CDR3 is TGTGCCAGCGGAGGTGGAGGGGAAAAACTGTTTTTT.